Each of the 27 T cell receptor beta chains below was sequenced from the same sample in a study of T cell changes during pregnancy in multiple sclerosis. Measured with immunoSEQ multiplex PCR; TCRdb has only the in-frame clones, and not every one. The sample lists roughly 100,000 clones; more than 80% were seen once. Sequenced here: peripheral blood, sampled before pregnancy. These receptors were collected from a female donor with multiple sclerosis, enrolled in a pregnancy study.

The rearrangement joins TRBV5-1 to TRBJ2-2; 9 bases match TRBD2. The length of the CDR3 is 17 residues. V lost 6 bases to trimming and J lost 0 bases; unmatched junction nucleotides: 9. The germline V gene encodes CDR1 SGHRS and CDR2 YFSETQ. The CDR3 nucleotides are TGCGCCAGCACCCCCCTAGCGGGATCCGCGAACACCGGGGAGCTGTTTTTT. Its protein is CASTPLAGSANTGELFF.

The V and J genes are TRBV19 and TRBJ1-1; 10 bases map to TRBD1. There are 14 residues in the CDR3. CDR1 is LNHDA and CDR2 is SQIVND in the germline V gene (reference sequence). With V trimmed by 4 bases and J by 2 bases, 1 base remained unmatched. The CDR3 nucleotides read TGTGCCAGTAGTACGACAGGGGGCAACACTGAAGCTTTCTTT. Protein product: CASSTTGGNTEAFF. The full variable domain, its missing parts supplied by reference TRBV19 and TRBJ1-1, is DGGITQSPKYLFRKEGQNVTLSCEQNLNHDAMYWYRQDPGQGLRLIYYSQIVNDFQKGDIAEGYSVSREKKESFPLTVTSAQKNPTAFYLCASSTTGGNTEAFFGQGTRLTVV.

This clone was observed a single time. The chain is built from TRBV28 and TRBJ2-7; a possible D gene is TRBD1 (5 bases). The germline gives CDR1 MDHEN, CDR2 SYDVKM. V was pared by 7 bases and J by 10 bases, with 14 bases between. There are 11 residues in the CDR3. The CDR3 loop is CASTTSGNQYF. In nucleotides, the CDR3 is TGTGCCAGCACCACCTCAGGGAATCAGTACTTC.

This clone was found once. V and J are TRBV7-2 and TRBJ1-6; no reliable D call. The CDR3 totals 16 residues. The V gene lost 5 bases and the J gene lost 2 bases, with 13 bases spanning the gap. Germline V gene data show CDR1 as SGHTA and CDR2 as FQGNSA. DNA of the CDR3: TGTGCCAGCAGCCGGGATCCGGGAACCTATAATTCACCCCTCCACTTT. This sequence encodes CASSRDPGTYNSPLHF.

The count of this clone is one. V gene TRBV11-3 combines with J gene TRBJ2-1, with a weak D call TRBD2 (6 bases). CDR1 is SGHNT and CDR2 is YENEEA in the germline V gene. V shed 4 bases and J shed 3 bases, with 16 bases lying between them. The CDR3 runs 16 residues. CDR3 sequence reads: CASSSHGSEGYNEQFF. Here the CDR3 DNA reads TGTGCCAGCAGCTCTCACGGGAGCGAGGGCTACAATGAGCAGTTCTTC. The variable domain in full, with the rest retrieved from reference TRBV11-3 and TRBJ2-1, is EAGVVQSPRYKIIEKKQPVAFWCNPISGHNTLYWYLQNLGQGPELLIRYENEEAVDDSQLPKDRFSAERLKGVDSTLKIQPAELGDSAVYLCASSSHGSEGYNEQFFGPGTRLTVL.

The CDR3 sequence: CASSLLGQGGSPLHF. The CDR3 DNA sequence: TGCGCCAGCAGCTTGTTAGGACAGGGGGGTTCACCCCTCCACTTT. The chain has TRBV5-1 and TRBJ1-6; 10 nucleotides agree with TRBD1. V lost 1 base and J lost 9; bases outside the gene matches: 4. Germline CDR1 reads SGHRS; CDR2 reads YFSETQ. CDR3 length: 15 residues.

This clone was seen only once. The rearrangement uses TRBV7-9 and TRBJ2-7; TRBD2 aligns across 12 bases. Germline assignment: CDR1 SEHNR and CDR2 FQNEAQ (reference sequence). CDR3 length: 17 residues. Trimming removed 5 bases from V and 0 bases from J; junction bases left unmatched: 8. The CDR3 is CASSPRTSGTSSYEQYF. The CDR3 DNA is TGTGCCAGCAGCCCGCGGACTAGCGGGACATCCTCCTACGAGCAGTACTTC.

This chain's CDR3 is CASSEGAFNEKLFF. DNA of the CDR3: TGCGCCAGCAGTGAAGGGGCCTTTAATGAAAAACTGTTTTTT. The V call is TRBV10-1, the J call TRBJ1-4; D is possibly TRBD1 (5 bases). V was shortened by 3 bases and J by 4 bases, with 9 bases between the two germline ends. The CDR3 covers 14 residues. From germline, CDR1 is WNHNN and CDR2 SYGVQD (reference sequence).

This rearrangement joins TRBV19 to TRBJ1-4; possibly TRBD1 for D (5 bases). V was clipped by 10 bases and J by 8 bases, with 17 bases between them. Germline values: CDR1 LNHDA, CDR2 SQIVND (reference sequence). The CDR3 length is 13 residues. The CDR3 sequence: CATSEDNREKLFF. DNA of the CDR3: TGTGCCACCAGTGAGGACAATCGAGAAAAACTGTTTTTT.

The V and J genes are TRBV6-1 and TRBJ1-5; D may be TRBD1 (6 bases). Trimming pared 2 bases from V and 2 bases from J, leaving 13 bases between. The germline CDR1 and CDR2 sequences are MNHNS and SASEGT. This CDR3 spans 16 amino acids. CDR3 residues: CASSEWEGEGNQPQHF. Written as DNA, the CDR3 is TGTGCCAGCAGTGAATGGGAGGGGGAAGGCAATCAGCCCCAGCATTTT.

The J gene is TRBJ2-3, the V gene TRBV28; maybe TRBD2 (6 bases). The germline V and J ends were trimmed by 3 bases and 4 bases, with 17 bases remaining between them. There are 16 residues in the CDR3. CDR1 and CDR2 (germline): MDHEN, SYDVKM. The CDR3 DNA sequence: TGTGCCAGCAGTTTGACGGGCGGGGAGGACGCAGATACGCAGTATTTT. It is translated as CASSLTGGEDADTQYF. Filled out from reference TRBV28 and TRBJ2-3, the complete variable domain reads DVKVTQSSRYLVKRTGEKVFLECVQDMDHENMFWYRQDPGLGLRLIYFSYDVKMKEKGDIPEGYSVSREKKERFSLILESASTNQTSMYLCASSLTGGEDADTQYFGPGTRLTVL.

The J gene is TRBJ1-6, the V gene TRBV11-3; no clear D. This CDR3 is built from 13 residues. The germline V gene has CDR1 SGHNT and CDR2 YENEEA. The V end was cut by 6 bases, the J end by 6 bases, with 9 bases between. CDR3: CASRDRSNSPLHF. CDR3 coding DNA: TGTGCCAGCAGGGATCGGAGTAATTCACCCCTCCACTTT.

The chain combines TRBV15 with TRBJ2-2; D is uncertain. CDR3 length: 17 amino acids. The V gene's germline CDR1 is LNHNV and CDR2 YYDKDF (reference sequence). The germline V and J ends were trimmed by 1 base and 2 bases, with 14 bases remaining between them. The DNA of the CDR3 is TGTGCCACCAGCAGAGGTCTTGGTCCGGTTAACACCGGGGAGCTGTTTTTT. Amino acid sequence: CATSRGLGPVNTGELFF.

CDR3 protein: CASSSTGTTYNEQFF. CDR3 in DNA: TGCGCCAGCAGTTCCACAGGGACCACTTACAATGAGCAGTTCTTC. The chain uses TRBV5-1 and TRBJ2-1; D may be TRBD1 (6 bases). The V end lost 5 bases, the J end lost 4 bases, and 16 bases lay between the germline ends. CDR3 length equals 15 residues. Germline CDR1 SGHRS, CDR2 YFSETQ. Drawing the rest from reference TRBV5-1 and TRBJ2-1, the complete variable domain is KAGVTQTPRYLIKTRGQQVTLSCSPISGHRSVSWYQQTPGQGLQFLFEYFSETQRNKGNFPGRFSGRQFSNSRSEMNVSTLELGDSALYLCASSSTGTTYNEQFFGPGTRLTVL.

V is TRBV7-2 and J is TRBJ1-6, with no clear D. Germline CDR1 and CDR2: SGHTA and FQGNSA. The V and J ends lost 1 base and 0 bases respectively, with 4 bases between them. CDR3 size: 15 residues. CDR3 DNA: TGTGCCAGCAGCTTAGACACCTCCTATAATTCACCCCTCCACTTT. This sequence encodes CASSLDTSYNSPLHF.

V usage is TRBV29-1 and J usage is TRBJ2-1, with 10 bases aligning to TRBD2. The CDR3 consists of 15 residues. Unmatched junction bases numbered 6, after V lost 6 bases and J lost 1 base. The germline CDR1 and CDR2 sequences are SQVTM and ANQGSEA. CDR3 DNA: TGCAGCGTCCTTGGACTAGCGGTTTCCTACAATGAGCAGTTCTTC. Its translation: CSVLGLAVSYNEQFF.

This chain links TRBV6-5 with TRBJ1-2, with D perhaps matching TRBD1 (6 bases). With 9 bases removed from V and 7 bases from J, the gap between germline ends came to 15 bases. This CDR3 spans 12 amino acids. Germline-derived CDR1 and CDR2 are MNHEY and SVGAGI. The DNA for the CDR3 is TGTGCCAGTACGGCGACAGGTGGTGGCTACACCTTC. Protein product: CASTATGGGYTF.

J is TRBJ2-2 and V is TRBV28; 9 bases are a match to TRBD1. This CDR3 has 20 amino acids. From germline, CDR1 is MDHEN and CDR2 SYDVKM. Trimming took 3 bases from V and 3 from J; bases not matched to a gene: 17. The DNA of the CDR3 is TGTGCCAGCAGTTTTAGTTTACAGGGGGCGCTAGAGGGGGACACCGGGGAGCTGTTTTTT. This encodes CASSFSLQGALEGDTGELFF.

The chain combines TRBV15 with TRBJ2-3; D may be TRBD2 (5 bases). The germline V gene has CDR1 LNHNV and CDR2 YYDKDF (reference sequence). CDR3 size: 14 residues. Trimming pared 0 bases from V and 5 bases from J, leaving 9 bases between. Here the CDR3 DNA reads TGTGCCACCAGCAGAGATTTGAGGGTAGATACGCAGTATTTT. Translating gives CATSRDLRVDTQYF.

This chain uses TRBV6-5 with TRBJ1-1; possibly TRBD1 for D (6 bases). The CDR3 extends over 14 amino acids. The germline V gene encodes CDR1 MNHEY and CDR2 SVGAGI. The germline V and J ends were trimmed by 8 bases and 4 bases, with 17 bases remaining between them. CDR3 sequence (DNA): TGTGCCAGCTCCACACCGGGGGGGGCCACTGAAGCTTTCTTT. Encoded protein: CASSTPGGATEAFF.

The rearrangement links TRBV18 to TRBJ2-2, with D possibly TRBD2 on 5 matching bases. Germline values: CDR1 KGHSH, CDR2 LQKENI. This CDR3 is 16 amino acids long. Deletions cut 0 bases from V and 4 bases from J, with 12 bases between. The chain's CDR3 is CASSPPRIAGTGELFF. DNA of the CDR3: TGTGCCAGCTCACCACCGAGGATTGCGGGCACCGGGGAGCTGTTTTTT. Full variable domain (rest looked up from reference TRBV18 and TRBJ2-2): NAGVMQNPRHLVRRRGQEARLRCSPMKGHSHVYWYRQLPEEGLKFMVYLQKENIIDESGMPKERFSAEFPKEGPSILRIQQVVRGDSAAYFCASSPPRIAGTGELFFGEGSRLTVL.

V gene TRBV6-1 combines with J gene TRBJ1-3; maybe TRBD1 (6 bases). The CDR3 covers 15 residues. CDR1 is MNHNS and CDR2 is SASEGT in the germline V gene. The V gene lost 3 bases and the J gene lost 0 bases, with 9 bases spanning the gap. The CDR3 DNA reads TGTGCCAGCAGTGACCGACAGGACTCTGGAAACACCATATATTTT. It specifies CASSDRQDSGNTIYF.

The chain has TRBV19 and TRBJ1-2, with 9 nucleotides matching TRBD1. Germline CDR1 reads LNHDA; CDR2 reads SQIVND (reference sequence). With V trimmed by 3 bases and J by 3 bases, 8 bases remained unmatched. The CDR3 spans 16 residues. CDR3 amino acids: CASSITGGDGDYGYTF. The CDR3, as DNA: TGTGCCAGTAGTATCACAGGGGGCGACGGGGACTATGGCTACACCTTC. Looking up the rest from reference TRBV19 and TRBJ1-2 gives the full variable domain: DGGITQSPKYLFRKEGQNVTLSCEQNLNHDAMYWYRQDPGQGLRLIYYSQIVNDFQKGDIAEGYSVSREKKESFPLTVTSAQKNPTAFYLCASSITGGDGDYGYTFGSGTRLTVV.

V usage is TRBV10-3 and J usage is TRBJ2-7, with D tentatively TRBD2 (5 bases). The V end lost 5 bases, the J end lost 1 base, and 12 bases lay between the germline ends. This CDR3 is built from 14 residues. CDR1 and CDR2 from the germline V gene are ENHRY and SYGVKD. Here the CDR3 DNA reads TGTGCCATCAGTCATACGGACTCTTCCTACGAGCAGTACTTC. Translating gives CAISHTDSSYEQYF.

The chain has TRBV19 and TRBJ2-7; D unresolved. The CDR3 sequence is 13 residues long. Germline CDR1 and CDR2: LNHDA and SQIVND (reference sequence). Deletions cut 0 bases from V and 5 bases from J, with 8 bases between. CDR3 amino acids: CASSIELLDEQYF. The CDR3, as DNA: TGTGCCAGTAGTATAGAACTTCTCGACGAGCAGTACTTC.

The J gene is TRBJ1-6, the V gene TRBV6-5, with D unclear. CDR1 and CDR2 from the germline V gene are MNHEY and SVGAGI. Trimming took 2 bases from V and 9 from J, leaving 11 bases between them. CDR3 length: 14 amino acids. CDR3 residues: CASSYGRESSPLHF. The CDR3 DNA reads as TGTGCCAGCAGTTACGGGAGGGAAAGTTCACCCCTCCACTTT.

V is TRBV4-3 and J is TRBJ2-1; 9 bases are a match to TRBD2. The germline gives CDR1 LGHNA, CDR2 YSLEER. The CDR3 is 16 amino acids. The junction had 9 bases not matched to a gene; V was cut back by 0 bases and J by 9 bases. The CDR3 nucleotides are TGCGCCAGCAGCCAAGAGGCGGGGGGGGATCGTAGTGAGCAGTTCTTC. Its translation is CASSQEAGGDRSEQFF.